Below, 9 T cell receptor beta chains from the same sample are listed, as sequenced in a study of shared clonotypes between healthy human individuals. The repertoire was sequenced with immunoSEQ multiplex PCR; TCRdb's copy has only in-frame clones and lacks some. The data contain under 1,900,000 clones, approximately 98.5% of them singletons. Sample: naive CD4+ T cells sorted from blood. Documented subset: CD45RA+ positively selected. The receptors come from a man younger than 45 in good health.

The rearrangement joins TRBV5-5 to TRBJ2-1; D is ambiguous. Per the germline V gene, CDR1 is SGHKS and CDR2 is YYEKEE (reference sequence). V was trimmed by 6 bases and J by 0 bases, leaving 13 bases between them. CDR3 length: 15 amino acids. CDR3: CASTQQLLSYNEQFF. The CDR3 nucleotides are TGTGCCAGCACCCAACAGCTCCTCTCCTACAATGAGCAGTTCTTC.

This chain uses TRBV5-6 with TRBJ2-3, with D maybe TRBD1 (6 bases). Trimming removed 1 base at V and 5 bases at J, with 11 bases between. The germline V gene has CDR1 SGHDT and CDR2 YYEEEE. The CDR3 covers 14 residues. CDR3 nucleotide sequence: TGTGCCAGCAGCTTGTCAGGGGCCAGAGATACGCAGTATTTT. Amino acid sequence: CASSLSGARDTQYF.

V usage is TRBV10-1 and J usage is TRBJ2-5; 13 bases align to TRBD2. V gave up 4 bases and J gave up 1 base; unmatched junction bases: 12. The CDR3 extends over 19 amino acids. Germline CDR1 reads WNHNN; CDR2 reads SYGVQD (reference sequence). The chain's CDR3 is CASSVGHIGTSGIQETQYF. The CDR3 nucleotides are TGCGCCAGCAGTGTCGGACACATAGGGACTAGCGGGATCCAAGAGACCCAGTACTTC.

About this clone itself: Within the sample, other DNA sequences also encode this same CDR3. The rearrangement joins TRBV5-4 to TRBJ2-5, with 11 positions matching TRBD2. The CDR3 length is 15 residues. The junction had 2 bases not matched to a gene; V was cut back by 0 bases and J by 4 bases. Germline V gene lookup returns CDR1 SGHNT and CDR2 YYREEE (reference sequence). DNA for the CDR3: TGTGCCAGCAGCTTGGGGCTAGCGGGAGGAGAGACCCAGTACTTC. It translates to CASSLGLAGGETQYF.

The genes are TRBV28 and TRBJ1-1; no definite D call. V lost 10 bases to trimming and J lost 0 bases, with 6 bases between them. There are 11 residues in the CDR3. Per the germline V gene, CDR1 is MDHEN and CDR2 is SYDVKM. The CDR3 DNA follows: TGTGCCACCAAATTGAACACTGAAGCTTTCTTT. Its protein product is CATKLNTEAFF.

The J gene is TRBJ2-1, the V gene TRBV7-9; 9 nucleotides align to TRBD2. J was trimmed by 9 bases and V by 4 bases; bases with no gene match: 19. This CDR3 region has 18 residues. Per germline, CDR1 SEHNR and CDR2 FQNEAQ (reference sequence). The CDR3 DNA sequence: TGTGCCAGCAGCTACCCCCCCATCGAGGGCGGGAGGGGTGGTGAGCAGTTCTTC. As protein: CASSYPPIEGGRGGEQFF.

This rearrangement joins TRBV7-2 to TRBJ2-7; perhaps TRBD2 as D (5 bases). The CDR3 is 14 residues long. The germline V gene encodes CDR1 SGHTA and CDR2 FQGNSA. Trimming stripped 5 bases from V and 3 bases from J, with 14 bases between. CDR3 sequence reads: CASSLMRAGYEQYF. CDR3 sequence (DNA): TGTGCCAGCAGCCTCATGAGGGCCGGCTACGAGCAGTACTTC.

In nucleotides, the CDR3 is TGTGCCAGCAGTTCCCCTCGCAGGGGGCGCGGAGATACGCAGTATTTT. Protein product: CASSSPRRGRGDTQYF. The chain employs TRBV28 and TRBJ2-3, with 8 bases aligning to TRBD1. Germline-derived CDR1 and CDR2 are MDHEN and SYDVKM. Losses at the gene ends were 4 bases for V and 5 bases for J; bases not matched to a gene: 11. CDR3 length: 16 residues.

The rearrangement joins TRBV6-6 to TRBJ2-7; a weak D match, TRBD1 (6 bases). This CDR3 is built from 15 residues. The V end was cut by 0 bases, the J end by 7 bases, with 16 bases between. Germline CDR1 is MNHNY and CDR2 is SVGAGI (reference sequence). CDR3: CASSYSSVSQGEQYF. The CDR3 region has the DNA TGTGCCAGCAGTTACTCTTCGGTGTCTCAGGGGGAGCAGTACTTC.